This record looks at one T cell receptor beta chain sequence and its context. As handled by the study authors: Researchers report that nucleated cell counts were estimated from reference gene primer amplification. Assay used: immunoSEQ multiplex PCR; TCRdb lists only in-frame clones, some missing. V, J and clone size reflect that table, while D and trimming were determined from the DNA. The data hold approximately 60,000 clones, with around 80% observed a single time. These data originate in a study of blood T cell repertoires in COVID-19. On the study more broadly: PBMCs, B-cell-depleted T cells, or T cells provided the cDNA or gDNA that made up the material.

Followed over time, Seattle patients had been enrolled while infection was active. Sequencing was carried out using peripheral blood. The sequence came from a man in his 60s with COVID-19, enrolled during active disease.

The CDR3 sequence is CASSLGTVTGELFF. The CDR3 DNA follows: TGTGCCAGCAGCTTAGGGACAGTAACCGGGGAGCTGTTTTTT. The chain employs TRBV7-2 and TRBJ2-2, with D tentatively TRBD1 (6 bases). Germline V lookup: CDR1 SGHTA, CDR2 FQGNSA. The V end was cut by 1 base, the J end by 5 bases, with 8 bases between. The CDR3 has 14 residues. Looking up the rest from reference TRBV7-2 and TRBJ2-2 gives the full variable domain: GAGVSQSPSNKVTEKGKDVELRCDPISGHTALYWYRQSLGQGLEFLIYFQGNSAPDKSGLPSDRFSAERTGGSVSTLTIQRTQQEDSAVYLCASSLGTVTGELFFGEGSRLTVL.